This TCR beta chain emerged from a study of blood T cell repertoires in COVID-19. Study-level background: Samples taken during acute and convalescent COVID-19 were collected in the United States, Italy and Spain. The analysed material was cDNA or gDNA that came from T cells, B-cell-depleted T cells, or PBMCs.

In the authors' methods: Using reference gene primer amplification, nucleated cell counts were estimated. TCRdb keeps only in-frame clones here, not all; method: immunoSEQ multiplex PCR. That table supplies the V and J calls and clone size; D and trimming were determined from the DNA. The repertoire consists of roughly 61,000 clones, with 75% to 95% occurring once and the leading ten covering approximately 16%. Trimming took off 4 bases at V and 1 base at J, with 8 bases between the two ends. Germline V gene lookup returns CDR1 SGHVS and CDR2 FNYEAQ. The CDR3 is 14 residues long. The V gene is TRBV7-6, the J gene TRBJ2-1, with TRBD2 as a possible D gene (5 bases). Sequencing was performed on peripheral blood. The sequence was obtained from a man older than 75 with acute or convalescent COVID-19. DNA of the CDR3: TGTGCCAGCAGCTCGCGAGGGTCCTACAATGAGCAGTTCTTC. Residues: CASSSRGSYNEQFF.